One and the same sample provided the 26 T cell receptor beta chains below, sequenced in a study of blood T cell repertoires in COVID-19. Libraries were prepared by immunoSEQ multiplex PCR; TCRdb keeps only in-frame clonotypes and omits some of them. Altogether 110,000 to 150,000 clones are present, 88% being singletons, with the ten largest covering about 10%. Sequencing was done on a sample of peripheral blood. These receptors all come from a man between 45 and 60 years old with active or convalescent COVID-19.

The rearrangement links TRBV9 to TRBJ2-1, with a weak D call TRBD1 (7 bases). The CDR3 has 14 amino acids. V dropped 4 bases and J dropped 7 bases, with 15 bases sitting between them. Germline values: CDR1 SGDLS, CDR2 YYNGEE. The CDR3, as DNA: TGTGCCAGCAGCCCGCGGGACAGCGTAAATGAGCAGTTCTTC. Translated: CASSPRDSVNEQFF.

The chain uses TRBV9 and TRBJ2-3, with D tentatively TRBD2 (5 bases). The germline V and J ends were trimmed by 1 base and 2 bases, with 14 bases remaining between them. The CDR3 contains 16 residues. CDR1 is SGDLS and CDR2 is YYNGEE in the germline V gene. This CDR3 is CASSVSQVRATDTQYF. Here the CDR3 DNA reads TGTGCCAGCAGCGTAAGTCAGGTGCGGGCCACAGATACGCAGTATTTT.

The rearrangement uses TRBV28 and TRBJ2-7; TRBD1 is a possible D gene (6 bases). The CDR3 is made up of 15 amino acids. Germline loops: CDR1 MDHEN, CDR2 SYDVKM. Trimming took 5 bases from V and 6 from J, leaving 20 bases between them. This chain's CDR3 is CASSPQGFYSSEQYF. The DNA for the CDR3 is TGTGCCAGCAGTCCTCAGGGGTTTTATTCTTCCGAGCAGTACTTC. Looking up the rest from reference TRBV28 and TRBJ2-7 gives the full variable domain: DVKVTQSSRYLVKRTGEKVFLECVQDMDHENMFWYRQDPGLGLRLIYFSYDVKMKEKGDIPEGYSVSREKKERFSLILESASTNQTSMYLCASSPQGFYSSEQYFGPGTRLTVT.

This chain connects TRBV11-2 to TRBJ1-1, with 10 positions matching TRBD1. Germline assignment: CDR1 SGHAT and CDR2 FQNNGV. The CDR3 runs to 15 residues. V shed 5 bases and J 3 bases; nucleotides not matched to a gene: 6. This CDR3 reads CASSPGTGVDTEAFF. CDR3 coding DNA: TGTGCCAGCAGCCCGGGGACAGGGGTAGACACTGAAGCTTTCTTT.

V gene TRBV5-4 combines with J gene TRBJ1-5, with D possibly matching TRBD1 (6 bases). Trimming left V 0 bases short and J 0 bases short, with 10 bases between. Germline CDR1 is SGHNT and CDR2 is YYREEE (reference sequence). The CDR3 spans 16 residues. The CDR3 coding sequence is TGTGCCAGCAGCTTGGGGGGGGGCTATAGCAATCAGCCCCAGCATTTT. Protein product: CASSLGGGYSNQPQHF.

This clone was observed a handful of times. This rearrangement joins TRBV18 to TRBJ1-1; TRBD1 aligns across 9 bases. The length of the CDR3 is 16 residues. Losses at the gene ends were 0 bases for V and 5 bases for J; bases not matched to a gene: 7. The germline gives CDR1 KGHSH, CDR2 LQKENI. The CDR3 loop reads CASSPPNPGTGTEAFF. The DNA of the CDR3 is TGTGCCAGCTCACCACCGAATCCCGGGACAGGGACTGAAGCTTTCTTT. The full variable domain, completed using reference TRBV18 and TRBJ1-1, is NAGVMQNPRHLVRRRGQEARLRCSPMKGHSHVYWYRQLPEEGLKFMVYLQKENIIDESGMPKERFSAEFPKEGPSILRIQQVVRGDSAAYFCASSPPNPGTGTEAFFGQGTRLTVV.

This chain joins TRBV28 and TRBJ2-4, with 11 positions matching TRBD1. Unmatched junction bases numbered 3, after V lost 4 bases and J lost 7 bases. The CDR3 totals 14 residues. The germline gives CDR1 MDHEN, CDR2 SYDVKM. Written as DNA, the CDR3 is TGTGCCAGCAGTTCGGGACAGGGGGGTAACATTCAGTACTTC. Translation gives CASSSGQGGNIQYF. Drawing the rest from reference TRBV28 and TRBJ2-4, the complete variable domain is DVKVTQSSRYLVKRTGEKVFLECVQDMDHENMFWYRQDPGLGLRLIYFSYDVKMKEKGDIPEGYSVSREKKERFSLILESASTNQTSMYLCASSSGQGGNIQYFGAGTRLSVL.

The chain is built from TRBV10-2 and TRBJ2-1; 9 bases are a match to TRBD1. This CDR3 contains 20 residues. CDR1 is WSHSY and CDR2 is SAAADI in the germline V gene. The V segment lost 0 bases and the J segment 0 bases; nucleotides outside the gene matches: 12. DNA of the CDR3: TGCGCCAGCAGTGAGTCGTTTAGGACAGGGGTTACGAGCTCCTACAATGAGCAGTTCTTC. Protein product: CASSESFRTGVTSSYNEQFF.

The chain recombines TRBV6-2 or TRBV6-3 with TRBJ2-2; D unclear. This CDR3 region has 12 residues. The germline V gene has CDR1 MNHEY and CDR2 SVGEGT. Trimming removed 2 bases from V and 8 bases from J, with 6 bases in between. CDR3 DNA: TGTGCCAGCAGTTACGGCCTGGGGGAGCTGTTTTTT. It codes for CASSYGLGELFF.

In its sample, this clone was seen a few times. This chain links TRBV28 with TRBJ1-2; the match to TRBD1 covers 8 bases. V gave up 6 bases and J gave up 4 bases; unmatched junction bases: 4. The V gene's germline CDR1 is MDHEN and CDR2 SYDVKM. This CDR3 is 13 amino acids long. The CDR3 reads CASRPGGRYGYTF. CDR3 DNA: TGTGCCAGCAGGCCAGGGGGCCGCTATGGCTACACCTTC.

Concerning this clone itself: Other DNA sequences within the sample encode an identical CDR3. The gene calls are TRBV19 and TRBJ1-1; 8 bases match TRBD1. The CDR3 is 13 amino acids. CDR1 LNHDA and CDR2 SQIVND come from the germline V gene (reference sequence). The V segment lost 4 bases and the J segment 3 bases; nucleotides outside the gene matches: 1. The CDR3 spells CASSTDRDTEAFF. In nucleotides, the CDR3 is TGTGCCAGTAGTACGGACAGGGACACTGAAGCTTTCTTT.

This chain links TRBV9 with TRBJ1-2; 8 bases agree with TRBD1. CDR3 length: 12 amino acids. Germline V gives CDR1 SGDLS, CDR2 YYNGEE. V dropped 5 bases and J dropped 10; count of bases not matched to a gene: 7. CDR3 in amino acids: CASSLQGADYTF. The CDR3 coding sequence is TGTGCCAGCAGTCTTCAGGGGGCGGACTACACCTTC.

This clone was observed a single time. V is TRBV29-1 and J is TRBJ2-1, with 11 bases aligning to TRBD2. The ends lost 5 bases at V and 0 bases at J; junction bases unmatched: 6. CDR1 is SQVTM and CDR2 is ANQGSEA in the germline V gene. The CDR3 length is 16 residues. The chain's CDR3 is CSVQGLAGLSYNEQFF. The DNA of the CDR3 is TGCAGCGTTCAAGGACTAGCGGGCCTCTCCTACAATGAGCAGTTCTTC.

V usage is TRBV5-6 and J usage is TRBJ1-5; TRBD1 might be the D (5 bases). The ends were cut back, 4 bases at V and 0 bases at J, with 8 bases in the middle. This CDR3 comprises 14 residues. CDR1 and CDR2 (germline): SGHDT, YYEEEE. CDR3 amino acids: CASSAGYSNQPQHF. For the CDR3, the DNA is TGTGCCAGCAGCGCAGGGTATAGCAATCAGCCCCAGCATTTT.

The chain is built from TRBV6-6 and TRBJ2-3; D is ambiguous. With 4 bases removed from V and 0 bases from J, the gap between germline ends came to 5 bases. There are 13 residues in the CDR3. Germline V gene data show CDR1 as MNHNY and CDR2 as SVGAGI (reference sequence). The CDR3 nucleotides read TGTGCCAGCAGTTCCATTAGCACAGATACGCAGTATTTT. It is translated as CASSSISTDTQYF.

The J gene is TRBJ1-5, the V gene TRBV25-1; D remains unclear. Germline V gives CDR1 MGHDK, CDR2 SYGVNS. Between the trimmed V and J ends, which lost 5 bases and 3 bases, there was a span of 14 bases. CDR3 length: 15 amino acids. The CDR3 coding sequence is TGTGCCAGCAGTCCCGCCGGGAGGGACAATCAGCCCCAGCATTTT. It yields the protein CASSPAGRDNQPQHF.

The V and J genes are TRBV5-1 and TRBJ2-2; perhaps TRBD2 as D (5 bases). There are 16 residues in the CDR3. Trimming took 4 bases from V and 1 from J, leaving 14 bases between them. From germline, CDR1 is SGHRS and CDR2 YFSETQ. This CDR3 is CASSLRPGGNTGELFF. In DNA, the CDR3 is TGCGCCAGCAGCCTACGACCAGGAGGGAACACCGGGGAGCTGTTTTTT. The variable domain in full, with the rest retrieved from reference TRBV5-1 and TRBJ2-2, is KAGVTQTPRYLIKTRGQQVTLSCSPISGHRSVSWYQQTPGQGLQFLFEYFSETQRNKGNFPGRFSGRQFSNSRSEMNVSTLELGDSALYLCASSLRPGGNTGELFFGEGSRLTVL.

The chain links TRBV11-2 to TRBJ1-1, with 7 bases identical to TRBD1. The V and J ends lost 2 bases and 5 bases, in that order; junction bases with no gene match: 5. Germline V gene sequence: CDR1 SGHAT, CDR2 FQNNGV. The CDR3 sequence is 14 residues long. The CDR3 coding sequence is TGTGCCAGCAGCTTACCGGGACAGTCGACTGAAGCTTTCTTT. As protein: CASSLPGQSTEAFF.

This sequence joins TRBV2 and TRBJ2-3; D is perhaps TRBD1 (5 bases). There are 12 residues in the CDR3. V was clipped by 5 bases and J by 4 bases, with 7 bases between them. Germline loops: CDR1 SNHLY, CDR2 FYNNEI. This CDR3 is CASSQGPDTQYF. The CDR3 DNA reads as TGTGCCAGCAGTCAGGGCCCAGATACGCAGTATTTT. Full variable domain (rest looked up from reference TRBV2 and TRBJ2-3): EPEVTQTPSHQVTQMGQEVILRCVPISNHLYFYWYRQILGQKVEFLVSFYNNEISEKSEIFDDQFSVERPDGSNFTLKIRSTKLEDSAMYFCASSQGPDTQYFGPGTRLTVL.

This clone appeared once. This chain joins TRBV7-9 and TRBJ2-3, with 7 bases fitting TRBD1. Germline lookup yields CDR1 SEHNR and CDR2 FQNEAQ (reference sequence). V lost 1 base to trimming and J lost 3 bases; unmatched junction nucleotides: 10. This CDR3 is 17 amino acids long. CDR3 region: CASSLVSARDSTDTQYF. CDR3 DNA sequence: TGTGCCAGCAGCTTAGTTTCGGCCCGGGACAGTACAGATACGCAGTATTTT.

The rearrangement joins TRBV2 to TRBJ1-2, with unresolved D. Germline V CDR1 and CDR2: SNHLY, FYNNEI. V was clipped by 2 bases and J by 7 bases, with 8 bases between them. The CDR3 has 12 amino acids. The CDR3 DNA reads TGTGCCAGCAGTGAACAACCGGGTGGCTACACCTTC. Its protein product is CASSEQPGGYTF.

The chain employs TRBV27 and TRBJ1-6; maybe TRBD1 (5 bases). CDR3 size: 18 residues. Trimming removed 2 bases from V and 6 bases from J, with 20 bases in between. Germline V gene data show CDR1 as MNHEY and CDR2 as SMNVEV (reference sequence). The CDR3 sequence: CASSLNRGGMLLNSPLHF. The DNA for the CDR3 is TGTGCCAGCAGTTTAAATCGGGGGGGGATGCTACTTAATTCACCCCTCCACTTT.

The chain joins TRBV5-4 to TRBJ2-5; D is perhaps TRBD1 (6 bases). CDR3 size: 15 residues. Germline-derived CDR1 and CDR2 are SGHNT and YYREEE (reference sequence). Trimming pared 4 bases from V and 2 bases from J, leaving 15 bases between. CDR3 residues: CASSPPGTLQETQYF. CDR3 in DNA: TGTGCCAGCAGCCCTCCCGGGACATTGCAAGAGACCCAGTACTTC.

The chain combines TRBV6-5 with TRBJ1-1; 7 bases map to TRBD1. V was clipped by 0 bases and J by 1 base; unmatched bases: 2. CDR3 length: 15 amino acids. CDR1 and CDR2 (germline): MNHEY, SVGAGI. The CDR3 here is CASSYSQGRNTEAFF. For the CDR3, the DNA is TGTGCCAGCAGTTACTCACAGGGGAGGAACACTGAAGCTTTCTTT.

This chain links TRBV4-2 with TRBJ2-2; D gene uncertain. This CDR3 is 14 amino acids long. Trimming stripped 0 bases from V and 4 bases from J, with 6 bases between. Per the germline V gene, CDR1 is LGHNA and CDR2 is YNFKEQ. This chain's CDR3 is CASSQEQITGELFF. As DNA, the CDR3 is TGTGCCAGCAGCCAAGAACAAATCACCGGGGAGCTGTTTTTT.

The V and J genes are TRBV6-5 and TRBJ2-7; tentatively, D is TRBD2 (5 bases). The V gene's germline CDR1 is MNHEY and CDR2 SVGAGI. This CDR3 has 15 amino acids. The V end was cut by 8 bases, the J end by 3 bases, with 20 bases between. The CDR3 nucleotides read TGTGCCAGCCGAACCAGAGAGGGAACCTACTACGAGCAGTACTTC. This translates into CASRTREGTYYEQYF.